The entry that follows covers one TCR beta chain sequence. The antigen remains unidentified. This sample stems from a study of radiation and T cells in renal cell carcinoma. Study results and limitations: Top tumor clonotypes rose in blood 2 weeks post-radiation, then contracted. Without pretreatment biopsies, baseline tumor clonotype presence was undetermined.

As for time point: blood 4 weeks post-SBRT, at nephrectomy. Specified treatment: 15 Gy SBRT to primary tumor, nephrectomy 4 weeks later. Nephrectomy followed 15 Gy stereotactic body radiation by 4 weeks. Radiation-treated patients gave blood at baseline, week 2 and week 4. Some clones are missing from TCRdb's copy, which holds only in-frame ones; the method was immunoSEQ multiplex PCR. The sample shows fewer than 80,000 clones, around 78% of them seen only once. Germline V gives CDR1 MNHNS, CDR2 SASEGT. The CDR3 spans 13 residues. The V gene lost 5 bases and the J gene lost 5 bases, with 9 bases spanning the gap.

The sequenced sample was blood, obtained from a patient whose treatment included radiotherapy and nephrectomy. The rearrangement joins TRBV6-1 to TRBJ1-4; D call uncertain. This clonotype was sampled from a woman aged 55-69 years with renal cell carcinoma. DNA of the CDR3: TGTGCCAGCAGTAAATATTTGAATGAAAAACTGTTTTTT. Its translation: CASSKYLNEKLFF.